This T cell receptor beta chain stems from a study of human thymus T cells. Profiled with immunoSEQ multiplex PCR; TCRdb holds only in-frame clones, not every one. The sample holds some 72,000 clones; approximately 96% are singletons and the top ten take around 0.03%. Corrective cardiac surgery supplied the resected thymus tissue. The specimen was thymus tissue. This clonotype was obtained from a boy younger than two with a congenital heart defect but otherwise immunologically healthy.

CDR3 residues: CASSSRLAGGAYEQYF. Here the CDR3 DNA reads TGTGCCAGCAGCTCCCGACTAGCGGGGGGGGCCTACGAGCAGTACTTC. The genes are TRBV7-2 and TRBJ2-7; 14 nucleotides align to TRBD2. CDR1 is SGHTA, CDR2 FQGNSA, per germline. V shed 4 bases, J shed 2 bases, and the junction held 4 bases outside the gene matches. This CDR3 has 16 amino acids.